This T cell receptor beta chain stems from a study of cytomegalovirus exposure and HLA in healthy donors. Whole-study findings and limits: A subsequent analysis found that TCR clusters from the first cohort also tended to co-occur in the roughly 120 validation repertoires, with roughly 95% of cluster scores above 0. Through in vitro validation, a few CMV-associated chains were shown to be specific for CMV antigens. Per published reports, the classifier diagnosed cytomegalovirus status with high specificity and sensitivity.

The CDR3 consists of 16 residues. V dropped 3 bases and J dropped 6 bases, with 18 bases sitting between them. The germline gives CDR1 WNHNN, CDR2 SYGVQD (reference sequence). The repertoire was sequenced with immunoSEQ multiplex PCR; TCRdb's copy has only in-frame clones and lacks some. The profile shows 150,000 to 200,000 clones, approximately 87% of them singletons. As for this clone: Its antigen is unknown.

V gene TRBV10-1 combines with J gene TRBJ2-1; D is perhaps TRBD2 (7 bases). The sequencing input was PBMCs. The TCR comes from a woman aged 30 to 39 in good health and CMV-seronegative. Written as DNA, the CDR3 is TGCGCCAGCAGTGACAATCGAGCGGGGACATTCAATGAGCAGTTCTTC. Protein: CASSDNRAGTFNEQFF.